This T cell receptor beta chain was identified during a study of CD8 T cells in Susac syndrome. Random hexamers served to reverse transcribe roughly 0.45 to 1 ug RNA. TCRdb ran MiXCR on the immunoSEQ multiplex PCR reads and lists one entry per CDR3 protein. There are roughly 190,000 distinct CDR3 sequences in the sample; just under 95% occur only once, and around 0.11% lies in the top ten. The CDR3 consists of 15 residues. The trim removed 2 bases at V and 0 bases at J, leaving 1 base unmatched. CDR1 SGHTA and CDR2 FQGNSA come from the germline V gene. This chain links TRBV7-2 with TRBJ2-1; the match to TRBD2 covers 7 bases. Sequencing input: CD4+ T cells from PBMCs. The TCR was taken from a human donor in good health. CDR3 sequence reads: CASSLSGNSYNEQFF. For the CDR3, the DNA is TGTGCCAGCAGCTTAAGCGGGAACTCCTACAATGAGCAGTTCTTC.